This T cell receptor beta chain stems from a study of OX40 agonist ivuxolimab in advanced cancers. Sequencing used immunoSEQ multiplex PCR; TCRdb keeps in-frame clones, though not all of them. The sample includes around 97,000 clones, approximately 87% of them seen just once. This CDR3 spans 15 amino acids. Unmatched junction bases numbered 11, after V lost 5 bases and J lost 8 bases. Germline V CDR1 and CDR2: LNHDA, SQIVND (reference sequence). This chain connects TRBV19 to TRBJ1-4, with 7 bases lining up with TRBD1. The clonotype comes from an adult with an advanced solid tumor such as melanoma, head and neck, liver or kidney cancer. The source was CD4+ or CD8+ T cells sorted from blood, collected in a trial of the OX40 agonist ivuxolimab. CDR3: CASSSTGAHREKLFF. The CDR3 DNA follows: TGTGCCAGTAGTTCAACAGGGGCACACAGGGAAAAACTGTTTTTT.